The entry that follows covers one T cell receptor (beta chain) sequence. The antigen remains unidentified. CD45RO-negative CD8 cells positively selected for CCR7 made up the naive population, which excluded terminally differentiated effector memory CD45RA+ cells. This sample is part of a study of shared clonotypes between healthy human individuals. General observations from the study: Genetic and exposure-history diversity was limited by the few donors. Among donors, the sharing of clonotypes was expected to be influenced by sequencing depth.

As handled by the study authors: Junction-only sequences without quality scores were provided by ImmunoSEQ, so filtering was different. Profiling relied on immunoSEQ multiplex PCR, and the TCRdb table lists in-frame clones only, not all of them. V and J calls and clone size are copied from that table; D and trimming were computed from the DNA. The data show about 2 million clones, with 85% to 95% seen just once and 0.85% to 1.3% held by the top ten. Germline V lookup: CDR1 GTSNPN, CDR2 SVGIG (reference sequence). With 0 bases removed from V and 8 bases from J, the gap between germline ends came to 7 bases. The CDR3 contains 11 residues.

Sequencing was carried out using naive CD8+ T cells sorted from blood. The rearrangement uses TRBV30 and TRBJ1-1; D unclear. This clonotype originated in a man in his late teens or twenties in good health. The CDR3 DNA sequence: TGTGCCTGGAGTGTCCCCGCAGAAGCTTTCTTT. It yields the protein CAWSVPAEAFF.